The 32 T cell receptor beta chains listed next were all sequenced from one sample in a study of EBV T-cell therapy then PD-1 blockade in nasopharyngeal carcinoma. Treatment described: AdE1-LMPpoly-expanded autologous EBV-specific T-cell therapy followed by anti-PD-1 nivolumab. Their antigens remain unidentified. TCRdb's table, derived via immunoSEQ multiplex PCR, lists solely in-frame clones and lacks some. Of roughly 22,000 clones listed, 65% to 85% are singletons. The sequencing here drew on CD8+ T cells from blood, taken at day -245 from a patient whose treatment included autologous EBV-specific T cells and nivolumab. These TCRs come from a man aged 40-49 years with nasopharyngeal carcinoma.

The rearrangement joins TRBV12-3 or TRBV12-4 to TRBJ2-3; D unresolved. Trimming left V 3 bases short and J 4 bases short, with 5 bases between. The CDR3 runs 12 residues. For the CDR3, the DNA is TGTGCCAGCAGTTTTGTCCCAGATACGCAGTATTTT. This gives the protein CASSFVPDTQYF.

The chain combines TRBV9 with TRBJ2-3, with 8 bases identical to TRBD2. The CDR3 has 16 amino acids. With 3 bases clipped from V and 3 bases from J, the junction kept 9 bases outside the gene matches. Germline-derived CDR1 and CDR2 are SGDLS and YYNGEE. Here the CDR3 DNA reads TGTGCCAGCAGCGAGTCGGGCAGCGGGGGAACAGATACGCAGTATTTT. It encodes CASSESGSGGTDTQYF. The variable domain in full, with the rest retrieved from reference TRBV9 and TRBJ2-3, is DSGVTQTPKHLITATGQRVTLRCSPRSGDLSVYWYQQSLDQGLQFLIQYYNGEERAKGNILERFSAQQFPDLHSELNLSSLELGDSALYFCASSESGSGGTDTQYFGPGTRLTVL.

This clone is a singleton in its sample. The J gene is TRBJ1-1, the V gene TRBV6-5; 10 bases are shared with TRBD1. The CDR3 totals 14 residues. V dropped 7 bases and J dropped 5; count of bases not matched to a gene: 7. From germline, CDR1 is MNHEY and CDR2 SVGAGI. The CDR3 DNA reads TGTGCCAGCATCCCTGGACAGGGGGTTACTGAAGCTTTCTTT. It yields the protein CASIPGQGVTEAFF.

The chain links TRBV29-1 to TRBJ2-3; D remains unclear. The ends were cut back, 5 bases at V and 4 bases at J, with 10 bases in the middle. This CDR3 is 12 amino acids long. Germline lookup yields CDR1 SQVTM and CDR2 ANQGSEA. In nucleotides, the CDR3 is TGCAGCGTTCGACACGATGCAGATACGCAGTATTTT. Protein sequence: CSVRHDADTQYF.

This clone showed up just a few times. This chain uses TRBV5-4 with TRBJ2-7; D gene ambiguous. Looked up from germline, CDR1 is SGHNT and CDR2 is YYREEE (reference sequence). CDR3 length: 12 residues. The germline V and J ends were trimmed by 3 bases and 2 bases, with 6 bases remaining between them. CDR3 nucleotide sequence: TGTGCCAGCAGCTCGGGCACCTACGAGCAGTACTTC. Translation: CASSSGTYEQYF. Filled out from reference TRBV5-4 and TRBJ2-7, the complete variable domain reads ETGVTQSPTHLIKTRGQQVTLRCSSQSGHNTVSWYQQALGQGPQFIFQYYREEENGRGNFPPRFSGLQFPNYSSELNVNALELDDSALYLCASSSGTYEQYFGPGTRLTVT.

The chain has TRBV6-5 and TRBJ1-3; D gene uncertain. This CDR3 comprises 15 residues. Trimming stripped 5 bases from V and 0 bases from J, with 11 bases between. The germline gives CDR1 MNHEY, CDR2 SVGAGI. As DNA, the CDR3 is TGTGCCAGCAGTCGTACCAGGAGCTCTGGAAACACCATATATTTT. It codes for CASSRTRSSGNTIYF.

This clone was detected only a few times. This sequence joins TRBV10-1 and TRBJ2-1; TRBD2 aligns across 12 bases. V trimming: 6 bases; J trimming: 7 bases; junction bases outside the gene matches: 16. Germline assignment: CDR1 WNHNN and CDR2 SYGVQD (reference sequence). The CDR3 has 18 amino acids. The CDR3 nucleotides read TGCGCCAGCAGCAAGACATCGCTAGCGGGGGGGCCTAGGAATGAGCAGTTCTTC. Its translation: CASSKTSLAGGPRNEQFF.

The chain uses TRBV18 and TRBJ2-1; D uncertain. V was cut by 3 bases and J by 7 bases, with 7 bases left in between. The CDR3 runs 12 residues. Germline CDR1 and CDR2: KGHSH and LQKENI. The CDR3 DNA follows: TGTGCCAGCTCACCCTCGATAAATGAGCAGTTCTTC. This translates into CASSPSINEQFF.

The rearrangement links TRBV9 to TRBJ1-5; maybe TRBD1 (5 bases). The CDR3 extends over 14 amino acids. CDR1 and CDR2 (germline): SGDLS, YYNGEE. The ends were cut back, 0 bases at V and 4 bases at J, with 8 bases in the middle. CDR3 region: CASSVDGGNQPQHF. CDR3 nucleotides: TGTGCCAGCAGCGTAGATGGGGGAAATCAGCCCCAGCATTTT.

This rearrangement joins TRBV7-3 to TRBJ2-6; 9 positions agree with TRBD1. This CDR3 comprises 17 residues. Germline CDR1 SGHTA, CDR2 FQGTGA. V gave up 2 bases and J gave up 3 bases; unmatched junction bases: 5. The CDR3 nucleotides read TGTGCCAGCAGCTTAGGACAGGGGAGTGGTGGGGCCAACGTCCTGACTTTC. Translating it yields CASSLGQGSGGANVLTF.

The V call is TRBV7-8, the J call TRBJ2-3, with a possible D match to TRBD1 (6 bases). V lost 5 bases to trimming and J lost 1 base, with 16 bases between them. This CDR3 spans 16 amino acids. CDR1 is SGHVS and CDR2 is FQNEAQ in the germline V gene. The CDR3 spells CASSSEQGWGTDTQYF. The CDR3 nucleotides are TGTGCCAGCAGCAGCGAACAGGGATGGGGCACAGATACGCAGTATTTT.

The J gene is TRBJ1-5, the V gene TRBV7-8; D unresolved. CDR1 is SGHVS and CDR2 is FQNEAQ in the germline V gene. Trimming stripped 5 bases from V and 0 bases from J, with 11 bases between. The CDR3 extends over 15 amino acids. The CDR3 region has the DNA TGTGCCAGCAGCCTAGACACGTATAGCAATCAGCCCCAGCATTTT. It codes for CASSLDTYSNQPQHF.

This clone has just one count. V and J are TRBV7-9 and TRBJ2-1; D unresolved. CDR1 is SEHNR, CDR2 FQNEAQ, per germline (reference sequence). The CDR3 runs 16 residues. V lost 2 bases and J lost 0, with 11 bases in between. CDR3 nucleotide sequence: TGTGCCAGCAGCTTATTGCGAAGGAGCTCCTACAATGAGCAGTTCTTC. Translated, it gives CASSLLRRSSYNEQFF.

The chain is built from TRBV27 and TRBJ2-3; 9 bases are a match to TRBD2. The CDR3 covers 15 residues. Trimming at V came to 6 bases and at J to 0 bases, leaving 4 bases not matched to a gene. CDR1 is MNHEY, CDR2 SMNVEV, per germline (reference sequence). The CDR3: CASSRLAASTDTQYF. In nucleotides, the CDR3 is TGTGCCAGCAGCCGACTAGCGGCTAGCACAGATACGCAGTATTTT.

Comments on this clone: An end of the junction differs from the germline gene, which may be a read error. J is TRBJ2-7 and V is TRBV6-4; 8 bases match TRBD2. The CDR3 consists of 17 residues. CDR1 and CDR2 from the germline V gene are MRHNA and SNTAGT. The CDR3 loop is CARSASGGGGRWYEQYF. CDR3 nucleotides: TGTGCCCGCAGTGCCTCCGGGGGCGGGGGGCGATGGTACGAGCAGTACTTC.

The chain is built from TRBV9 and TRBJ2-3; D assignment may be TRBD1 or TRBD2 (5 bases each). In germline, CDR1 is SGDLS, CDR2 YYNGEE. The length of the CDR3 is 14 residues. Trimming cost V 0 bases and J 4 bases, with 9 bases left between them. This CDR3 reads CASSVVRGSDTQYF. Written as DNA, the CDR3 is TGTGCCAGCAGCGTAGTTCGGGGCTCAGATACGCAGTATTTT.

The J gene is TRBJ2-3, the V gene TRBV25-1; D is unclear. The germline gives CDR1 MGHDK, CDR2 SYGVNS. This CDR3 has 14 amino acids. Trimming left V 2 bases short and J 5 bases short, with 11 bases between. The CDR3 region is CASSEQAPQDTQYF. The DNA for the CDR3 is TGTGCCAGCAGTGAACAAGCTCCCCAAGATACGCAGTATTTT.

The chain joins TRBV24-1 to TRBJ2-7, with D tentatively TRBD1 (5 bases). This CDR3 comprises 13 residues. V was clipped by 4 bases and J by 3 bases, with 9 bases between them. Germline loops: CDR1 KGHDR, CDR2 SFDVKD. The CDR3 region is CATSDLDSYEQYF. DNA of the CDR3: TGTGCCACCAGTGACCTAGACAGCTACGAGCAGTACTTC.

The CDR3 nucleotides read TGTGCCAGCAGCTCCATTAGCGGGGGTAGCACAGATACGCAGTATTTT. Translating it yields CASSSISGGSTDTQYF. The chain carries TRBV7-3 and TRBJ2-3, with TRBD2 identical over 9 bases. From germline, CDR1 is SGHTA and CDR2 FQGTGA. This CDR3 comprises 16 residues. J was trimmed by 0 bases and V by 4 bases; bases with no gene match: 5.

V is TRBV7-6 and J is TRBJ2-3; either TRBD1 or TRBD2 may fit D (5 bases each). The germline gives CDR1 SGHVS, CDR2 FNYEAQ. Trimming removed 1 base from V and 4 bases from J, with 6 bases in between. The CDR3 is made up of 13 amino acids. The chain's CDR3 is CASSLGGPDTQYF. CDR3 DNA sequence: TGTGCCAGCAGCTTAGGGGGACCAGATACGCAGTATTTT.

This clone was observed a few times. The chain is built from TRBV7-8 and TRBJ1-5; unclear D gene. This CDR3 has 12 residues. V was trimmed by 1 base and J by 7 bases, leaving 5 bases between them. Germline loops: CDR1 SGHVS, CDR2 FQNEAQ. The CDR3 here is CASSLDLQPQHF. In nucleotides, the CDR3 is TGTGCCAGCAGCTTAGACCTACAGCCCCAGCATTTT.

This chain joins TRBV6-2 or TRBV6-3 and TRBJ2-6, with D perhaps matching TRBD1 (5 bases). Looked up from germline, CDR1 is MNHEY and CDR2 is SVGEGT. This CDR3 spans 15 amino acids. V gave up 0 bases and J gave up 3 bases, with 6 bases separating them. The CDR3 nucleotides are TGTGCCAGCAGTTACTCGCAGGGTGGGGCCAACGTCCTGACTTTC. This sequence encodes CASSYSQGGANVLTF.

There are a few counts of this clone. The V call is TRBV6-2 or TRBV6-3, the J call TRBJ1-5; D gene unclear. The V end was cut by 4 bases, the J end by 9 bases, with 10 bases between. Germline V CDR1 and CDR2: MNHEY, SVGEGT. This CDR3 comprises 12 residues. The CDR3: CASSLGSGPQHF. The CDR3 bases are TGTGCCAGCAGTTTGGGTTCCGGGCCCCAGCATTTT.

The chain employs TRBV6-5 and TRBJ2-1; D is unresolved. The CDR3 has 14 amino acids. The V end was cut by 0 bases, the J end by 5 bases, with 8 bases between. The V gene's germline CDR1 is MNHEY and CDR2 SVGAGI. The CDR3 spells CASSYSETNNEQFF. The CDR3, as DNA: TGTGCCAGCAGTTACTCGGAGACAAACAATGAGCAGTTCTTC.

The chain's CDR3 is CAWTPSPGSSGNTIYF. CDR3 in DNA: TGTGCCTGGACCCCATCCCCGGGGAGCTCTGGAAACACCATATATTTT. The chain carries TRBV30 and TRBJ1-3; D is unclear. There are 16 residues in the CDR3. V shed 4 bases and J shed 0 bases, with 16 bases lying between them. Germline V gene data show CDR1 as GTSNPN and CDR2 as SVGIG (reference sequence).

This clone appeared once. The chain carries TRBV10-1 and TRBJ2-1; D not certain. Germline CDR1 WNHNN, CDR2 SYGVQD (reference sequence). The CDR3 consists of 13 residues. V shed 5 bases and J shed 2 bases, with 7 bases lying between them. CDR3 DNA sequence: TGCGCCAGCAGTAGGGCAACCTACAATGAGCAGTTCTTC. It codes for CASSRATYNEQFF.

CDR3 DNA: TGTGCCAGCAGGACACAGGGTTACTCCTATAATTCACCCCTCCACTTT. Translation gives CASRTQGYSYNSPLHF. This sequence joins TRBV2 and TRBJ1-6; maybe TRBD1 (6 bases). The ends were cut back, 6 bases at V and 0 bases at J, with 12 bases in the middle. CDR3 length: 16 residues. CDR1 is SNHLY, CDR2 FYNNEI, per germline.

CDR3 nucleotides: TGTGCCAGCAGTGAACTAGCGGGGGGGCCAGAGACCCAGTACTTC. It specifies CASSELAGGPETQYF. The V and J genes are TRBV6-1 and TRBJ2-5; TRBD2 matches at 12 bases. Germline CDR1 is MNHNS and CDR2 is SASEGT. The CDR3 spans 15 residues. V lost 2 bases to trimming and J lost 4 bases; unmatched junction nucleotides: 2.

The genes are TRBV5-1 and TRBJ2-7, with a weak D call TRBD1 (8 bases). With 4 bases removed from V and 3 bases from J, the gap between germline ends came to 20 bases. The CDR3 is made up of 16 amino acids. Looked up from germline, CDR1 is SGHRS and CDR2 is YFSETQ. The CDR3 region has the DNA TGCGCCAGCAGCGAGGAGATGGACAGGGAGGGCTACGAGCAGTACTTC. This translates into CASSEEMDREGYEQYF.

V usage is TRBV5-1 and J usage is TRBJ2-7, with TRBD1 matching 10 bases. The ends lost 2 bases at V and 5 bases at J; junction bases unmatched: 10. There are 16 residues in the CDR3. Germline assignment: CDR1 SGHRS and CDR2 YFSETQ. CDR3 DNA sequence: TGCGCCAGCAGCTTAGTTCCGGGACAGGGGATTCACGAGCAGTACTTC. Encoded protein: CASSLVPGQGIHEQYF.

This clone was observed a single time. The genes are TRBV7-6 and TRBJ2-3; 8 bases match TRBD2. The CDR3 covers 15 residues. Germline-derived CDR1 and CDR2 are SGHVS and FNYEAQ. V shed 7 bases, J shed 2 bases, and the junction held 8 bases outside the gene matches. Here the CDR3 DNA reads TGTGCCAGCAACCCTAGCGGGTACAACACAGATACGCAGTATTTT. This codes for CASNPSGYNTDTQYF. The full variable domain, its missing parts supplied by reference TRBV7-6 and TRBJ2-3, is GAGVSQSPRYKVTKRGQDVALRCDPISGHVSLYWYRQALGQGPEFLTYFNYEAQQDKSGLPNDRFSAERPEGSISTLTIQRTEQRDSAMYRCASNPSGYNTDTQYFGPGTRLTVL.

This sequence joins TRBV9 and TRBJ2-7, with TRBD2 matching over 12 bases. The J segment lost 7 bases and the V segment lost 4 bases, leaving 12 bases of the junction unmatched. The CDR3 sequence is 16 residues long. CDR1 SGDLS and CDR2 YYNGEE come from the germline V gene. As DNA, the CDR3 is TGTGCCAGCAGCACAGTTGGGACTAGCGGGCCTTGGGAGCAGTACTTC. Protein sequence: CASSTVGTSGPWEQYF.